The 26 T cell receptor beta chains below come from one sample, sequenced in a study of beta chain features in type 1 diabetes. The study reverse transcribed the entire isolated RNA, so it sequenced expressed TCRB transcripts. The assay was immunoSEQ multiplex PCR, and TCRdb's table has in-frame clones only and misses some. The data show a few hundred thousand clones, roughly 14% seen once. Sequenced: naive CD4+ T cells from blood. Every receptor here comes from a man aged 25 to 45 in good health.

This clone came up a few times. This chain links TRBV4-3 with TRBJ2-5; 10 bases are shared with TRBD2. Unmatched junction bases numbered 3, after V lost 1 base and J lost 1 base. Germline CDR1 is LGHNA and CDR2 is YSLEER. The CDR3 is made up of 16 amino acids. The CDR3 DNA sequence: TGCGCCAGCAGCCAAGTTGTAGCGGGAGGCCAAGAGACCCAGTACTTC. Protein product: CASSQVVAGGQETQYF.

This clone was observed a handful of times. The chain carries TRBV6-5 and TRBJ1-2; 7 bases fit TRBD1. V lost 5 bases, J lost 3 bases, and 6 bases stayed unmatched. The germline CDR1 and CDR2 sequences are MNHEY and SVGAGI. This CDR3 contains 14 residues. The CDR3 reads CASSRGDSHYGYTF. CDR3 sequence (DNA): TGTGCCAGCAGTAGAGGGGACAGCCACTATGGCTACACCTTC.

A few counts support this clone. Other DNA sequences in the sample encode the same CDR3. The V gene is TRBV18, the J gene TRBJ2-1, with TRBD1 matching 7 bases. From germline, CDR1 is KGHSH and CDR2 LQKENI. The trim removed 0 bases at V and 7 bases at J, leaving 3 bases unmatched. CDR3 length equals 14 residues. This CDR3 is CASSPPTGPNEQFF. For the CDR3, the DNA is TGTGCCAGCTCACCACCGACAGGGCCGAATGAGCAGTTCTTC.

This chain links TRBV4-3 with TRBJ2-6; 7 bases map to TRBD1. The CDR3 sequence is 16 residues long. Germline V lookup: CDR1 LGHNA, CDR2 YSLEER. J gave up 2 bases and V 0 bases, and 1 base lay outside the gene matches. This chain's CDR3 is CASSQDTGAGANVLTF. As DNA, the CDR3 is TGCGCCAGCAGCCAAGATACAGGGGCTGGGGCCAACGTCCTGACTTTC.

This clone was seen a handful of times. The rearrangement links TRBV28 to TRBJ1-5; D is possibly TRBD1 (5 bases). Germline V gene data show CDR1 as MDHEN and CDR2 as SYDVKM. The CDR3 has 16 amino acids. Trimming pared 5 bases from V and 2 bases from J, leaving 16 bases between. The CDR3 sequence is CASSARGGRGNQPQHF. The CDR3 DNA sequence: TGTGCCAGCAGTGCCCGGGGGGGTCGCGGCAATCAGCCCCAGCATTTT.

DNA for the CDR3: TGTGCCAGCAGCACGCCCCAGTCTGGGAACACTGAAGCTTTCTTT. Residues: CASSTPQSGNTEAFF. The gene calls are TRBV5-4 and TRBJ1-1; no firm D call. Germline V gene lookup returns CDR1 SGHNT and CDR2 YYREEE (reference sequence). V dropped 4 bases and J dropped 1 base, with 14 bases sitting between them. The CDR3 length is 15 residues.

This chain connects TRBV19 to TRBJ2-1, with TRBD2 identical over 12 bases. Germline V lookup: CDR1 LNHDA, CDR2 SQIVND (reference sequence). The CDR3 loop spans 15 amino acids. J gave up 7 bases and V 5 bases, and 6 bases lay outside the gene matches. This chain's CDR3 is CASSPLAGGRNEQFF. DNA of the CDR3: TGTGCCAGTAGTCCACTAGCGGGGGGCCGGAATGAGCAGTTCTTC.

This clone showed up just a few times. J is TRBJ2-1 and V is TRBV4-3, with 13 bases lining up with TRBD2. CDR1 is LGHNA and CDR2 is YSLEER in the germline V gene. Losses at the gene ends were 0 bases for V and 7 bases for J; bases not matched to a gene: 6. This CDR3 contains 17 residues. CDR3: CASSQDLGLAGVNEQFF. The CDR3 DNA reads TGCGCCAGCAGCCAAGATCTCGGACTAGCGGGAGTTAATGAGCAGTTCTTC.

This clone was observed a few times. J is TRBJ2-7 and V is TRBV7-2; TRBD2 aligns across 12 bases. The V and J ends lost 1 base and 2 bases, in that order; junction bases with no gene match: 6. Germline CDR1 is SGHTA and CDR2 is FQGNSA. This CDR3 is built from 17 residues. CDR3 region: CASSLVPLAGGPYEQYF. The CDR3, as DNA: TGTGCCAGCAGCTTAGTACCCCTAGCGGGGGGGCCCTACGAGCAGTACTTC. Looking up the rest from reference TRBV7-2 and TRBJ2-7 gives the full variable domain: GAGVSQSPSNKVTEKGKDVELRCDPISGHTALYWYRQSLGQGLEFLIYFQGNSAPDKSGLPSDRFSAERTGGSVSTLTIQRTQQEDSAVYLCASSLVPLAGGPYEQYFGPGTRLTVT.

The V gene is TRBV15, the J gene TRBJ2-5; D is unresolved. The germline gives CDR1 LNHNV, CDR2 YYDKDF (reference sequence). The CDR3 consists of 14 residues. The V end was cut by 0 bases, the J end by 2 bases, with 7 bases between. CDR3 in amino acids: CATSRDMLQETQYF. The CDR3 coding sequence is TGTGCCACCAGCAGAGATATGCTGCAAGAGACCCAGTACTTC.

The chain carries TRBV7-9 and TRBJ1-4; 7 positions agree with TRBD1. Germline assignment: CDR1 SEHNR and CDR2 FQNEAQ (reference sequence). The length of the CDR3 is 12 residues. Trimming took 5 bases from V and 8 from J; bases not matched to a gene: 2. The CDR3 spells CASSQTGEKLFF. The CDR3 DNA follows: TGTGCCAGCAGCCAGACAGGGGAAAAACTGTTTTTT.

This clone was seen a few times. V gene TRBV5-6 combines with J gene TRBJ2-1; D is possibly TRBD1 or TRBD2 (5 bases each). The CDR3 has 12 amino acids. Looked up from germline, CDR1 is SGHDT and CDR2 is YYEEEE. Trimming removed 0 bases from V and 8 bases from J, with 6 bases in between. This chain's CDR3 is CASSLGGDEQFF. The CDR3 DNA follows: TGTGCCAGCAGCTTGGGAGGGGATGAGCAGTTCTTC.

The chain joins TRBV19 to TRBJ1-5; TRBD1 is a possible D gene (6 bases). The V end was cut by 7 bases, the J end by 7 bases, with 20 bases between. The CDR3 totals 15 residues. Germline V CDR1 and CDR2: LNHDA, SQIVND (reference sequence). The CDR3 region is CASTKAGAGWQPQHF. In DNA, the CDR3 is TGTGCCAGTACCAAGGCGGGGGCAGGATGGCAGCCCCAGCATTTT.

The chain recombines TRBV5-1 with TRBJ2-1; TRBD2 agrees at 12 bases. Germline CDR1 and CDR2: SGHRS and YFSETQ. CDR3 length: 18 amino acids. Trimming removed 4 bases from V and 4 bases from J; junction bases left unmatched: 12. The CDR3 is CASSRSGLAGKLYNEQFF. In DNA, the CDR3 is TGCGCCAGCAGCCGATCTGGACTAGCGGGAAAACTTTACAATGAGCAGTTCTTC.

The chain recombines TRBV27 with TRBJ2-4, with 7 bases aligning to TRBD1. The CDR3 has 17 residues. The germline CDR1 and CDR2 sequences are MNHEY and SMNVEV (reference sequence). The V and J ends lost 8 bases and 1 base, in that order; junction bases with no gene match: 14. CDR3 loop: CASRSAFRGKAKNIQYF. CDR3 bases: TGTGCCAGCCGAAGTGCTTTCAGGGGGAAGGCCAAAAACATTCAGTACTTC.

V usage is TRBV7-2 and J usage is TRBJ2-3; TRBD2 agrees at 9 bases. Germline V gene data show CDR1 as SGHTA and CDR2 as FQGNSA. Trimming removed 5 bases from V and 4 bases from J; junction bases left unmatched: 4. CDR3 length equals 14 residues. The CDR3 is CASSTRLAADTQYF. The CDR3 DNA sequence: TGTGCCAGCAGCACCCGACTAGCGGCAGATACGCAGTATTTT.

In the case of this clone: Other DNA variants within this sample encode the same CDR3. This chain uses TRBV30 with TRBJ2-1, with TRBD2 as a possible D gene (6 bases). The CDR3 covers 12 residues. Trimming pared 0 bases from V and 9 bases from J, leaving 9 bases between. Germline CDR1 reads GTSNPN; CDR2 reads SVGIG (reference sequence). The DNA of the CDR3 is TGTGCCTGGAGTGTGGGAGGCACTGAGCAGTTCTTC. This sequence encodes CAWSVGGTEQFF.

In nucleotides, the CDR3 is TGTGCCAGCAGACAGTCTGGGGAAGAGACCCAGTACTTC. Amino acids: CASRQSGEETQYF. The V call is TRBV6-5, the J call TRBJ2-5; D is ambiguous. Per the germline V gene, CDR1 is MNHEY and CDR2 is SVGAGI. The V and J ends lost 6 bases and 3 bases respectively, with 11 bases between them. The CDR3 covers 13 residues.

This clone was seen only a few times. The chain employs TRBV25-1 and TRBJ2-1, with unresolved D. V lost 5 bases and J 8 bases, leaving 16 bases between the germline ends. The CDR3 consists of 14 residues. Germline V gives CDR1 MGHDK, CDR2 SYGVNS. The CDR3: CASSSRPFFHEQFF. In nucleotides, the CDR3 is TGTGCCAGCAGTTCCCGACCCTTTTTCCATGAGCAGTTCTTC.

The chain joins TRBV29-1 to TRBJ2-7; D is possibly TRBD2 (7 bases). V was shortened by 7 bases and J by 6 bases, with 19 bases between the two germline ends. CDR1 and CDR2 (germline): SQVTM, ANQGSEA. This CDR3 is built from 13 residues. The CDR3 here is CSARFGGGGEQYF. CDR3 bases: TGCAGCGCCCGCTTCGGAGGGGGGGGCGAGCAGTACTTC.

This clone occurred a few times. The chain joins TRBV9 to TRBJ2-1, with D perhaps matching TRBD2 (5 bases). V lost 0 bases, J lost 3 bases, and 25 bases lay in between. Germline V gene sequence: CDR1 SGDLS, CDR2 YYNGEE. CDR3 length equals 20 residues. The CDR3 here is CASSVAASQTTRYFYNEQFF. CDR3 bases: TGTGCCAGCAGCGTAGCCGCCTCCCAAACTACTAGGTACTTCTACAATGAGCAGTTCTTC. Combining the CDR3 with reference TRBV9 and TRBJ2-1 gives the whole variable domain DSGVTQTPKHLITATGQRVTLRCSPRSGDLSVYWYQQSLDQGLQFLIQYYNGEERAKGNILERFSAQQFPDLHSELNLSSLELGDSALYFCASSVAASQTTRYFYNEQFFGPGTRLTVL.

The rearrangement links TRBV25-1 to TRBJ1-1, with D perhaps TRBD1 (5 bases). CDR1 is MGHDK and CDR2 is SYGVNS in the germline V gene. This CDR3 spans 13 amino acids. Trimming shortened V by 3 bases and J by 7 bases, and 12 bases separated the two germline ends. The CDR3 nucleotides are TGTGCCAGCAGTGACTCAACAGGCCTTGAAGCTTTCTTT. Protein sequence: CASSDSTGLEAFF.

There are a few counts of this clone. As DNA, the CDR3 is TGCGCCAGCAGCGGCGGGGGGGATCAAAACATTCAGTACTTC. Amino acids: CASSGGGDQNIQYF. This rearrangement joins TRBV23-1 to TRBJ2-4; 9 bases fit TRBD2. TRBV23-1 is classed as an ORF, of uncertain function. The CDR3 has 14 amino acids. Losses at the gene ends were 6 bases for V and 5 bases for J; bases not matched to a gene: 5.

This chain connects TRBV29-1 to TRBJ2-4; no definite D call. This CDR3 has 15 amino acids. Germline CDR1 SQVTM, CDR2 ANQGSEA. Trimming took 6 bases from V and 0 from J, leaving 15 bases between them. DNA of the CDR3: TGCAGCGTGTTGGGCCCCGATCTAGCCAAAAACATTCAGTACTTC. Amino acids: CSVLGPDLAKNIQYF.

Remarks on this clone: Other DNA sequences in the same sample also yield this CDR3. The V call is TRBV9, the J call TRBJ1-5, with a weak D call TRBD1 (6 bases). This CDR3 has 14 residues. The V gene's germline CDR1 is SGDLS and CDR2 YYNGEE. V lost 0 bases and J lost 4, with 8 bases in between. The CDR3 spells CASSVGDRNQPQHF. In DNA, the CDR3 is TGTGCCAGCAGCGTAGGAGACAGGAATCAGCCCCAGCATTTT.

This clone came up a few times. The genes are TRBV10-3 and TRBJ2-3, with D possibly TRBD2 on 5 matching bases. Germline values: CDR1 ENHRY, CDR2 SYGVKD. V lost 5 bases to trimming and J lost 0 bases, with 9 bases between them. The CDR3 covers 14 residues. CDR3 residues: CAISSGRSTDTQYF. CDR3 DNA sequence: TGTGCCATCAGTAGCGGAAGGAGCACAGATACGCAGTATTTT.